Shown below are 13 T cell receptor beta chains from a single sample sequenced in a study of CD8 T cells in Susac syndrome. When the RNA was reverse transcribed, random hexamers were used with an input of roughly 0.5 to 1 ug. TCRdb reanalysed the immunoSEQ multiplex PCR reads using MiXCR and keeps one entry per CDR3 protein. This sample has roughly 180,000 distinct CDR3 sequences; over 85% occur once, and the top ten carry roughly 0.097%. The sample comprised CD4+ T cells from PBMCs. The receptors here all came from a human donor with multiple sclerosis.

The chain links TRBV19 to TRBJ2-6, with D uncertain. Trimming left V 3 bases short and J 3 bases short, with 3 bases between. The CDR3 runs 13 residues. Germline values: CDR1 LNHDA, CDR2 SQIVND (reference sequence). The CDR3: CASSIGGANVLTF. Here the CDR3 DNA reads TGTGCCAGTAGTATCGGTGGGGCCAACGTCCTGACTTTC.

The chain joins TRBV18 to TRBJ1-1; 8 bases are shared with TRBD1. CDR3 size: 15 residues. J was trimmed by 5 bases and V by 3 bases; bases with no gene match: 8. Germline CDR1 is KGHSH and CDR2 is LQKENI. The CDR3: CASSPGQGAHTEAFF. The CDR3 coding sequence is TGTGCCAGCTCACCTGGCCAGGGGGCGCATACTGAAGCTTTCTTT.

V usage is TRBV7-8 and J usage is TRBJ2-2; 7 bases map to TRBD1. Trimming cost V 4 bases and J 7 bases; bases outside gene matches: 6. Looked up from germline, CDR1 is SGHVS and CDR2 is FQNEAQ. This CDR3 is 14 amino acids long. CDR3 in DNA: TGTGCCAGCAGCTACGACAGGGCGGTCGGGGAGCTGTTTTTT. Translated: CASSYDRAVGELFF. The full variable domain, in which reference TRBV7-8 and TRBJ2-2 provide the parts outside the CDR3, is GAGVSQSPRYKVAKRGQDVALRCDPISGHVSLFWYQQALGQGPEFLTYFQNEAQLDKSGLPSDRFFAERPEGSVSTLKIQRTQQEDSAVYLCASSYDRAVGELFFGEGSRLTVL.

This clonotype was seen once. The chain couples TRBV9 to TRBJ2-3, with 7 bases aligning to TRBD2. In germline, CDR1 is SGDLS, CDR2 YYNGEE. The CDR3 totals 17 residues. V lost 4 bases and J lost 0; bases outside the gene matches: 11. CDR3 in DNA: TGTGCCAGCAGCCACTGGGGGGGGTTAACTAGCACAGATACGCAGTATTTT. Its protein is CASSHWGGLTSTDTQYF. Variable domain in full (rest from reference TRBV9 and TRBJ2-3): DSGVTQTPKHLITATGQRVTLRCSPRSGDLSVYWYQQSLDQGLQFLIQYYNGEERAKGNILERFSAQQFPDLHSELNLSSLELGDSALYFCASSHWGGLTSTDTQYFGPGTRLTVL.

The rearrangement links TRBV5-1 to TRBJ1-4, with unresolved D. The germline CDR1 and CDR2 sequences are SGHRS and YFSETQ. V dropped 2 bases and J dropped 4 bases, with 12 bases sitting between them. The CDR3 spans 15 residues. The CDR3 sequence is CASSFLGRNNEKLFF. The CDR3 nucleotides read TGCGCCAGCAGCTTTTTAGGACGCAATAATGAAAAACTGTTTTTT. Full variable domain (outside the CDR3, taken from reference TRBV5-1 and TRBJ1-4): KAGVTQTPRYLIKTRGQQVTLSCSPISGHRSVSWYQQTPGQGLQFLFEYFSETQRNKGNFPGRFSGRQFSNSRSEMNVSTLELGDSALYLCASSFLGRNNEKLFFGSGTQLSVL.

The rearrangement joins TRBV28 to TRBJ2-7; no reliable D call. The CDR3 length is 17 residues. The germline gives CDR1 MDHEN, CDR2 SYDVKM. Trimming stripped 4 bases from V and 3 bases from J, with 22 bases between. CDR3 region: CASSSSPWAATLYEQYF. In DNA form, the CDR3 reads TGTGCCAGCAGTTCTTCCCCTTGGGCAGCCACCCTCTACGAGCAGTACTTC.

V gene TRBV5-4 combines with J gene TRBJ2-1; 7 bases line up with TRBD2. Trimming removed 3 bases from V and 7 bases from J; junction bases left unmatched: 4. The germline gives CDR1 SGHNT, CDR2 YYREEE (reference sequence). The CDR3 totals 13 residues. CDR3 in DNA: TGTGCCAGCAGCTCCATGGGGGGGAATGAGCAGTTCTTC. This codes for CASSSMGGNEQFF.

This clonotype has more than one count but fewer than ten. This chain joins TRBV12-3 or TRBV12-4 and TRBJ1-2; tentatively, D is TRBD1 (5 bases). Deletions cut 8 bases from V and 2 bases from J, with 6 bases between. The CDR3 covers 11 residues. CDR3 sequence: CASSGNYGYTF. CDR3 nucleotide sequence: TGTGCCAGCTCAGGGAACTATGGCTACACCTTC.

This chain uses TRBV5-1 with TRBJ1-1; D is unclear. V dropped 4 bases and J dropped 4 bases, with 11 bases sitting between them. CDR1 SGHRS and CDR2 YFSETQ come from the germline V gene. This CDR3 has 13 residues. In DNA form, the CDR3 reads TGCGCCAGCAGCCCAACTGTGCGCACTGAAGCTTTCTTT. Protein sequence: CASSPTVRTEAFF.

This clonotype showed up just once. V and J are TRBV13 and TRBJ2-2; 7 positions match TRBD1. V shed 5 bases, J shed 1 base, and the junction held 7 bases outside the gene matches. The CDR3 contains 16 residues. Germline values: CDR1 PRHDT, CDR2 FYEKMQ (reference sequence). The CDR3 DNA reads as TGTGCCAGCAGCCCACCCTGGACAGGGAACACCGGGGAGCTGTTTTTT. This encodes CASSPPWTGNTGELFF. Full variable domain (outside the CDR3, taken from reference TRBV13 and TRBJ2-2): AAGVIQSPRHLIKEKRETATLKCYPIPRHDTVYWYQQGPGQDPQFLISFYEKMQSDKGSIPDRFSAQQFSDYHSELNMSSLELGDSALYFCASSPPWTGNTGELFFGEGSRLTVL.

The J gene is TRBJ2-7, the V gene TRBV5-1, with D hard to call. Germline V gene lookup returns CDR1 SGHRS and CDR2 YFSETQ. With 0 bases removed from V and 6 bases from J, the gap between germline ends came to 10 bases. The CDR3 covers 13 residues. This chain's CDR3 is CASSLAGPGEQYF. The CDR3 DNA is TGCGCCAGCAGCTTGGCTGGGCCGGGCGAGCAGTACTTC.

This clonotype was seen just once. The V and J genes are TRBV5-1 and TRBJ2-5, with a weak D call TRBD1 (6 bases). The CDR3 consists of 13 residues. CDR1 SGHRS and CDR2 YFSETQ come from the germline V gene. V lost 0 bases and J 5 bases, leaving 8 bases between the germline ends. CDR3 protein: CASSLDQGETQYF. CDR3 DNA sequence: TGCGCCAGCAGCTTGGATCAGGGGGAGACCCAGTACTTC.

The chain employs TRBV7-2 and TRBJ1-2; possible D gene TRBD1, 5 bases. The CDR3 has 13 residues. Trimming removed 4 bases at V and 1 base at J, with 7 bases between. CDR1 SGHTA and CDR2 FQGNSA come from the germline V gene. As DNA, the CDR3 is TGTGCCAGCAGCTCAGGGATTAACTATGGCTACACCTTC. It encodes CASSSGINYGYTF.